These T cell receptor beta chains were read from a single sample in a study of OX40 agonist ivuxolimab in advanced cancers. Sequencing used immunoSEQ multiplex PCR; TCRdb keeps in-frame clones, though not all of them. The sample carries 65,000 to 80,000 clones, more than 85% recorded once. Sequenced here: CD4+ or CD8+ T cells sorted from blood, sampled in a trial of the OX40 agonist ivuxolimab. The origin of the receptors is an adult with an advanced solid tumor such as melanoma, head and neck, liver or kidney cancer. CDR3s include the opening cysteine and the closing phenylalanine or tryptophan. A D gene is named only where the DNA matches it firmly. Size is omitted from some rows. Given values are once, few, many or a class for expanded clones.

abundance,j_gene,d_gene,v_gene,CDR3nt,CDR3aa
NA,TRBJ2-2,TRBD2,TRBV6-6,TGTGCCAGCAGTTACGCGGGGGGATTCACCGGGGAGCTGTTTTTT,CASSYAGGFTGELFF
NA,TRBJ2-7,TRBD1,TRBV11-3,TGTGCCAGCGCACGTGGTGGGACAGGGGACTACGAGCAGTACTTC,CASARGGTGDYEQYF
NA,TRBJ1-1,NA,TRBV9,TGTGCCAGCAGCGTAGCACTGAACACTGAAGCTTTCTTT,CASSVALNTEAFF
once,TRBJ2-7,TRBD2,TRBV11-3,TGTGCCAGCAGCTTAGTAGCGGGCACGAACGAGCAGTACTTC,CASSLVAGTNEQYF
NA,TRBJ2-1,NA,TRBV30,TGTGCCTGGAGTGGGGTCCCGGGTCCCTACAATGAGCAGTTCTTC,CAWSGVPGPYNEQFF
NA,TRBJ1-1,NA,TRBV4-1,TGCGCCAGCAGCCGGCTCGGCTTGAACACTGAAGCTTTCTTT,CASSRLGLNTEAFF
NA,TRBJ1-2,NA,TRBV19,TGTGCCAGTAGTACGGGGGGGGACTATGGCTACACCTTC,CASSTGGDYGYTF
NA,TRBJ2-1,NA,TRBV7-2,TGTGCCAGCAGCCCCGTCCGGGATGAGCAGTTCTTC,CASSPVRDEQFF
NA,TRBJ2-5,NA,TRBV5-6,TGTGCCAGCAGCTTGATCAGTCAAGAGACCCAGTACTTC,CASSLISQETQYF
NA,TRBJ2-1,TRBD1,TRBV5-1,TGCGCCAGCAGCTGGGGACAGTTTGAGCAGTTCTTC,CASSWGQFEQFF
once,TRBJ2-7,NA,TRBV14,TGTGCCAGCAGCCCCGGGTCGGCTAGTGACGAGCAGTACTTC,CASSPGSASDEQYF
NA,TRBJ1-5,NA,TRBV28,TGTGCCAGCAGAACGGGAGGATTAAGCAATCAGCCCCAGCATTTT,CASRTGGLSNQPQHF
NA,TRBJ2-7,NA,TRBV6-5,TGTGCCAGCAGCGCCGGGACCCAGATGGGCTACGAGCAGTACTTC,CASSAGTQMGYEQYF
NA,TRBJ1-5,NA,TRBV19,TGTGCCACCTCAATGAATAGCAATCAGCCCCAGCATTTT,CATSMNSNQPQHF
NA,TRBJ2-7,TRBD1,TRBV4-2,TGTGCCAGCAGCCCCGGACAGGGTCGGGGAAAGTACTTC,CASSPGQGRGKYF
NA,TRBJ1-1,TRBD1,TRBV15,TGTGCCACCAGCAGGGCCGGGACAGGGGCACCTGAAGCTTTCTTT,CATSRAGTGAPEAFF
NA,TRBJ2-3,NA,TRBV7-2,TGTGCCAGCAGCTTGGACTCGGGCACAGATACGCAGTATTTT,CASSLDSGTDTQYF
NA,TRBJ2-7,NA,TRBV2,TGTGCCAGCAGAGCCGGCCTTAAGTTCGAGCAGTACTTC,CASRAGLKFEQYF
NA,TRBJ2-6,TRBD2,TRBV7-9,TGTGCCAGCACGACTAGCGGGAAGCCCGTCTCTGGGGCCAACGTCCTGACTTTC,CASTTSGKPVSGANVLTF
NA,TRBJ2-1,TRBD2,TRBV28,TGTGCCAGCGACCCAGGAAGGCGGGGGGATGAGCAGTTCTTC,CASDPGRRGDEQFF
NA,TRBJ2-3,NA,TRBV29-1,TGCAGCGTTGTGGGGGCAGATACGCAGTATTTT,CSVVGADTQYF
NA,TRBJ1-3,NA,TRBV28,TGTGCCAGCAGTTTAGGGCAGGTCGGCACCATATATTTT,CASSLGQVGTIYF
NA,TRBJ2-4,NA,TRBV28,TGTGCCAGCAGTTTCATGCTTGGAGGTCTAGCCAAAAACATTCAGTACTTC,CASSFMLGGLAKNIQYF
NA,TRBJ1-6,NA,TRBV28,TGTGCCAGCACTCTAGGGGCCTTCTATAATTCACCCCTCCACTTT,CASTLGAFYNSPLHF
NA,TRBJ2-3,NA,TRBV6-6,TGTGCCAGCAGCATGGCGCGCGCAGATACGCAGTATTTT,CASSMARADTQYF
NA,TRBJ1-1,TRBD1,TRBV4-1,TGCGCCAGCAGCCTTGGACAGGGTGGGACTGAAGCTTTCTTT,CASSLGQGGTEAFF
NA,TRBJ1-5,NA,TRBV5-6,TGTGCCAGCAGCTTTTTTCCTGGGCAGCCCCAGCATTTT,CASSFFPGQPQHF
NA,TRBJ2-6,NA,TRBV5-1,TGCGCCAGCAGCCCCCTAGCCTCTGGGGCCAACGTCCTGACTTTC,CASSPLASGANVLTF
NA,TRBJ2-7,TRBD1,TRBV6-5,TGTGCCAGCAGAAAACAGGGGGGACGATACGAGCAGTACTTC,CASRKQGGRYEQYF
NA,TRBJ2-5,NA,TRBV9,TGTGCCAGCAGCGCGCACGGGTACCAAGAGACCCAGTACTTC,CASSAHGYQETQYF
NA,TRBJ2-1,TRBD2,TRBV4-2,TGTGCCAGCAGCCAACCGGAACTAGCGGATGTCGCCTACTCCTACAATGAGCAGTTCTTC,CASSQPELADVAYSYNEQFF
NA,TRBJ2-5,NA,TRBV2,TGTGCCAGCAGGGGCCGCCGGGGCGGCAAAGAGACCCAGTACTTC,CASRGRRGGKETQYF
NA,TRBJ2-1,NA,TRBV5-4,TGTGCCAGCAGCTTAGACAGTAGCTCCTACAATGAGCAGTTCTTC,CASSLDSSSYNEQFF
NA,TRBJ1-2,NA,TRBV5-1,TGCGCCAGCCGGAGTACCTCTAACTATGGCTACACCTTC,CASRSTSNYGYTF
once,TRBJ2-5,TRBD2,TRBV10-2,TGCGCCTGCGTCGGTAGCGGGAGAGAGACCCAGTACTTC,CACVGSGRETQYF